These 2 T cell receptor beta chains were sequenced from one sample in a study of identical twins. TCRdb itself ran the 5' RACE reads through MiXCR, one entry per CDR3 protein. The table includes a few hundred thousand distinct CDR3 sequences, around a tenth detected once. The data were also submitted as part of a second study, on yellow fever vaccine responses in identical twins.

Sequenced material: PBMCs. Receptors originate from a woman aged 18-29 years in good health.

This clonotype was picked up a small number of times. This sequence joins TRBV28 and TRBJ2-7, with D hard to call. The CDR3 has 12 residues. Per germline, CDR1 MDHEN and CDR2 SYDVKM. V gave up 7 bases and J gave up 6 bases, with 13 bases separating them. In nucleotides, the CDR3 is TGTGCCAGCAAAATAACCTTGGGCGAGCAGTACTTC. Residues: CASKITLGEQYF. The full variable domain, with the rest looked up from reference TRBV28 and TRBJ2-7, is DVKVTQSSRYLVKRTGEKVFLECVQDMDHENMFWYRQDPGLGLRLIYFSYDVKMKEKGDIPEGYSVSREKKERFSLILESASTNQTSMYLCASKITLGEQYFGPGTRLTVT.

This clonotype showed up just a few times. The chain employs TRBV9 and TRBJ2-7; unclear D gene. This CDR3 spans 13 amino acids. CDR1 is SGDLS and CDR2 is YYNGEE in the germline V gene. Between the trimmed V and J ends, which lost 0 bases and 4 bases, there was a span of 8 bases. Written as DNA, the CDR3 is TGTGCCAGCAGCGTAGGGTACGGGTACGAGCAGTACTTC. Its translation is CASSVGYGYEQYF. The full variable domain, completed using reference TRBV9 and TRBJ2-7, is DSGVTQTPKHLITATGQRVTLRCSPRSGDLSVYWYQQSLDQGLQFLIQYYNGEERAKGNILERFSAQQFPDLHSELNLSSLELGDSALYFCASSVGYGYEQYFGPGTRLTVT.